The present T cell receptor (beta chain) was sequenced within a study of blood T cell repertoires in COVID-19. Some clones are missing from TCRdb's copy, which holds only in-frame ones; the method was immunoSEQ multiplex PCR. The sample has a few hundred thousand clones, approximately 83% seen once. Sequences were obtained from PBMCs or T cells enriched from blood (not recorded which). The source of this sequence is a man aged 30-40 years who had recovered from COVID-19.

CDR3 sequence reads: CASSSWTSGGRFF. The CDR3 DNA is TGTGCCAGCAGCTCCTGGACTAGCGGGGGGAGGTTCTTC. This rearrangement joins TRBV11-2 to TRBJ2-1; 14 bases map to TRBD2. CDR3 length: 13 residues. V shed 4 bases and J 15 bases; nucleotides not matched to a gene: 5. Germline V gene lookup returns CDR1 SGHAT and CDR2 FQNNGV.